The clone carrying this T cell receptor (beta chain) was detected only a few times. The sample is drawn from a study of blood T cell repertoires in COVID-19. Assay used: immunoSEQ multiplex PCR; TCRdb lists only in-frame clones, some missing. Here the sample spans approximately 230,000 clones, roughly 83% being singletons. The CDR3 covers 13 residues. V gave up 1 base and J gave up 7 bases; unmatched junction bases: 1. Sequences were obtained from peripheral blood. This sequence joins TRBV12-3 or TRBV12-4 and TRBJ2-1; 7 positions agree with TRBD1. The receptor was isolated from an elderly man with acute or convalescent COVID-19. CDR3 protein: CASSLGRGNEQFF. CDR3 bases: TGTGCCAGCAGTTTAGGCAGGGGGAATGAGCAGTTCTTC.